Shown below are 3 T cell receptor beta chains from a single sample sequenced in a study of T cells in Graves' hyperthyroidism and ophthalmopathy. TCR beta CDR3 regions were amplified from RNA. The TCR CDR3 first-round RT-PCR relied on the HTBI primer set. TCRdb passed the multiplex PCR reads through MiXCR, listing each CDR3 protein once. This table has roughly 100,000 distinct CDR3 sequences, 35% to 50% appearing once. What was sequenced was peripheral blood or thyroid tissue (not recorded which). Receptor source: a woman between 25 and 40 years old with Graves' hyperthyroidism.

This clonotype was picked up many times. The gene calls are TRBV7-2 and TRBJ1-3; D is unclear. This CDR3 has 15 amino acids. CDR1 and CDR2 (germline): SGHTA, FQGNSA. Trimming removed 2 bases at V and 1 base at J, with 9 bases between. CDR3 sequence reads: CASSLSAGSGNTIYF. The DNA of the CDR3 is TGTGCCAGCAGCTTATCAGCGGGGTCTGGAAACACCATATATTTT.

Regarding this clonotype: Since no conserved phenylalanine or tryptophan closes the CDR3, a read error is the likely cause. The V and J genes are TRBV7-9 and TRBJ1-1; 11 bases align to TRBD1. The V and J ends lost 5 bases and 1 base, in that order; junction bases with no gene match: 9. The germline CDR1 and CDR2 sequences are SEHNR and FQNEAQ (reference sequence). The CDR3 is 17 residues long. The CDR3 DNA follows: TGTGCCAGCAGCCTAAGGACAGGGGGCGTTGCGAACACTGAAGCTTTCTCT. It encodes CASSLRTGGVANTEAFS.

This clonotype has at least ten counts. The rearrangement joins TRBV20-1 to TRBJ2-3, with D possibly being TRBD2 (6 bases). CDR1 DFQATT and CDR2 SNEGSKA come from the germline V gene (reference sequence). This CDR3 region has 11 residues. Trimming removed 6 bases from V and 6 bases from J, with 10 bases in between. The DNA of the CDR3 is TGCAGTGCCGCGGGATGGGATACGCAGTATTTT. Amino acid sequence: CSAAGWDTQYF.